Each of the 23 T cell receptor beta chains below was sequenced from the same sample in a study of early T cells in non-severe SARS-CoV-2 infection. TCRdb re-called the 5' RACE reads with MiXCR, one entry per CDR3 protein. The data contain under 60,000 distinct CDR3 sequences, roughly 9% of them singletons. The material sequenced was whole blood. These receptors all stem from an adult who was a healthcare worker with PCR-confirmed SARS-CoV-2 infection or an uninfected control (not recorded which).

This clonotype was counted only a few times. The J gene is TRBJ2-7, the V gene TRBV13; D perhaps matches TRBD1 (5 bases). The ends were cut back, 1 base at V and 1 base at J, with 5 bases in the middle. The CDR3 has 13 amino acids. CDR1 is PRHDT, CDR2 FYEKMQ, per germline (reference sequence). As DNA, the CDR3 is TGTGCCAGCAGCTTAGAGGGGTCCTACGAGCAGTACTTC. Amino acids: CASSLEGSYEQYF. The whole variable domain, filled in from reference TRBV13 and TRBJ2-7, reads AAGVIQSPRHLIKEKRETATLKCYPIPRHDTVYWYQQGPGQDPQFLISFYEKMQSDKGSIPDRFSAQQFSDYHSELNMSSLELGDSALYFCASSLEGSYEQYFGPGTRLTVT.

The V gene is TRBV6-1, the J gene TRBJ2-3; TRBD2 agrees at 7 bases. CDR1 is MNHNS and CDR2 is SASEGT in the germline V gene. The ends lost 6 bases at V and 9 bases at J; junction bases unmatched: 3. CDR3 length equals 11 residues. CDR3 in DNA: TGTGCCAGCAGGGAGCGGGACACGCAGTATTTT. Protein product: CASRERDTQYF.

This clonotype was picked up a small number of times. This rearrangement joins TRBV7-3 to TRBJ2-1, with 13 bases matching TRBD2. CDR1 and CDR2 (germline): SGHTA, FQGTGA. V shed 5 bases, J shed 6 bases, and the junction held 7 bases outside the gene matches. The CDR3 covers 16 residues. The DNA of the CDR3 is TGTGCCAGCAGCATTACTAGCGGGGGGGCCCCCAATGAGCAGTTCTTC. Amino acids: CASSITSGGAPNEQFF.

This clonotype has a count of ten or more. This chain connects TRBV20-1 to TRBJ1-1; the D is unclear. CDR3 length: 15 amino acids. V dropped 1 base and J dropped 1 base, with 13 bases sitting between them. CDR1 and CDR2 (germline): DFQATT, SNEGSKA (reference sequence). The CDR3 nucleotides are TGCAGTGCTAGAGGATCGGCACGTTGGAACACTGAAGCTTTCTTT. Translating it yields CSARGSARWNTEAFF.

This clonotype showed up just a few times. The CDR3 spells CSVVSSSEGDTQYF. The CDR3 DNA reads TGCAGCGTTGTGTCATCCTCCGAAGGAGATACGCAGTATTTT. The genes are TRBV29-1 and TRBJ2-3, with D unclear. The length of the CDR3 is 14 residues. The germline V gene encodes CDR1 SQVTM and CDR2 ANQGSEA. V lost 4 bases, J lost 5 bases, and 16 bases lay in between.

This clonotype was counted only a few times. The chain is built from TRBV14 and TRBJ2-1; D tentatively reads TRBD1 or TRBD2 (6 bases each). With 4 bases removed from V and 8 bases from J, the gap between germline ends came to 18 bases. Germline V lookup: CDR1 SGHDN, CDR2 FVKESK. The CDR3 runs 15 residues. CDR3 amino acids: CASSPLWGAGYEQFF. CDR3 DNA sequence: TGTGCCAGCAGCCCCCTGTGGGGGGCAGGTTATGAGCAGTTCTTC.

This clonotype was picked up a small number of times. The chain recombines TRBV11-2 with TRBJ2-3, with D perhaps TRBD2 (5 bases). V was shortened by 1 base and J by 6 bases, with 11 bases between the two germline ends. The length of the CDR3 is 14 residues. CDR1 is SGHAT, CDR2 FQNNGV, per germline. CDR3 nucleotide sequence: TGTGCCAGCAGCTTAGTTGCTAGCTGGGATACGCAGTATTTT. This translates into CASSLVASWDTQYF.

This clonotype was seen repeatedly, ten times or more. Germline is not matched at one junction end, which may reflect a read error. The chain recombines TRBV2 with TRBJ2-3; TRBD2 aligns across 8 bases. CDR3 size: 15 residues. Germline CDR1 SNHLY, CDR2 FYNNEI. The CDR3 here is CASSEVGVAGDTQYF. CDR3 sequence (DNA): TGCGCCAGCAGTGAAGTTGGGGTAGCGGGGGATACGCAGTATTTT.

This clonotype was observed a few times. This sequence joins TRBV21-1 and TRBJ2-2; no check of the table's D call, TRBD1, against the DNA was made. TRBV21-1 represents a pseudogene. The CDR3 sequence is 15 residues long. The CDR3 loop reads CASSFRDGHTGELFF. The CDR3 bases are TGTGCCAGCAGCTTCCGGGACGGGCACACCGGGGAGCTGTTTTTT.

The table lists this clonotype with many counts. The chain carries TRBV4-1 and TRBJ2-2; a weak D match, TRBD2 (5 bases). CDR3 length: 15 residues. The V and J ends lost 4 bases and 4 bases respectively, with 13 bases between them. Germline CDR1 and CDR2: MGHRA and YSYEKL. CDR3 loop: CASSPPVRGTGELFF. The CDR3 DNA reads TGCGCCAGCAGCCCGCCGGTACGGGGCACCGGGGAGCTGTTTTTT.

This clonotype was seen a handful of times. J is TRBJ1-2 and V is TRBV19, with 8 bases fitting TRBD1. CDR3 size: 13 residues. Germline values: CDR1 LNHDA, CDR2 SQIVND (reference sequence). The V and J ends lost 6 bases and 5 bases, in that order; junction bases with no gene match: 5. Written as DNA, the CDR3 is TGTGCCAGTAGATCGGACAGGGTGTATGGCTACACCTTC. Its translation is CASRSDRVYGYTF.

This clonotype was detected only a few times. J is TRBJ2-3 and V is TRBV7-2, with 7 bases aligning to TRBD2. Germline V gene lookup returns CDR1 SGHTA and CDR2 FQGNSA. The length of the CDR3 is 13 residues. The ends lost 7 bases at V and 4 bases at J; junction bases unmatched: 5. CDR3 bases: TGTGCCAGCAACGGGGGGAGGGCAGATACGCAGTATTTT. It encodes CASNGGRADTQYF. The full variable domain, its missing parts supplied by reference TRBV7-2 and TRBJ2-3, is GAGVSQSPSNKVTEKGKDVELRCDPISGHTALYWYRQSLGQGLEFLIYFQGNSAPDKSGLPSDRFSAERTGGSVSTLTIQRTQQEDSAVYLCASNGGRADTQYFGPGTRLTVL.

The V and J genes are TRBV20-1 and TRBJ2-7, with TRBD2 identical over 14 bases. This CDR3 is 17 amino acids long. The V and J ends lost 5 bases and 2 bases, in that order; junction bases with no gene match: 11. Germline V gene data show CDR1 as DFQATT and CDR2 as SNEGSKA (reference sequence). As DNA, the CDR3 is TGCAGTGCTGCCCCGGGACTAGCGGGGGTCCATACCTACGAGCAGTACTTC. Translating it yields CSAAPGLAGVHTYEQYF.

This clonotype was detected ten times or more. The chain joins TRBV30 to TRBJ2-1, with a tentative D call TRBD2 (5 bases). V was trimmed by 1 base and J by 4 bases, leaving 11 bases between them. Germline V gene sequence: CDR1 GTSNPN, CDR2 SVGIG (reference sequence). This CDR3 has 14 residues. CDR3 DNA sequence: TGTGCCTGGAGTGCTAGCAACCGTTACAATGAGCAGTTCTTC. Translation gives CAWSASNRYNEQFF.

A remark on this clonotype: Given a much more abundant clone one base away, this may be a read error. V gene TRBV14 combines with J gene TRBJ2-4, with D unresolved. The CDR3 is 14 residues long. CDR1 SGHDN and CDR2 FVKESK come from the germline V gene. The CDR3, as DNA: TGTGCCAGCAACCAAGAATCTTGGGGAAACATTCAGTACTTC. This codes for CASNQESWGNIQYF.

The chain recombines TRBV4-1 with TRBJ1-2, with D perhaps matching TRBD1 (6 bases). The CDR3 consists of 15 residues. V was cut by 1 base and J by 3 bases, with 12 bases left in between. Looked up from germline, CDR1 is MGHRA and CDR2 is YSYEKL. The CDR3 nucleotides read TGCGCCAGCAGCCAAGGGACAGATCCCGACTATGGCTACACCTTC. This translates into CASSQGTDPDYGYTF.

The genes are TRBV27 and TRBJ2-3; D perhaps matches TRBD1 (5 bases). V gave up 8 bases and J gave up 3 bases, with 18 bases separating them. CDR1 and CDR2 (germline): MNHEY, SMNVEV (reference sequence). This CDR3 has 15 amino acids. CDR3 sequence: CASWKAQGYTDTQYF. The CDR3 DNA follows: TGTGCCAGCTGGAAGGCCCAGGGTTATACAGATACGCAGTATTTT.

This clonotype has at least ten counts. CDR3 DNA sequence: TGCAGTGCTAGAGATCCAGCGGGGGACCAAGAGACCCAGTACTTC. It yields the protein CSARDPAGDQETQYF. The chain combines TRBV20-1 with TRBJ2-5; 8 bases are a match to TRBD2. Germline assignment: CDR1 DFQATT and CDR2 SNEGSKA (reference sequence). This CDR3 has 15 residues. The V gene end was trimmed by 0 bases and the J gene end by 0 bases; junction bases not matched to a gene: 3.

This clonotype turned up a few times. The chain joins TRBV9 to TRBJ1-2; D is perhaps TRBD1 (6 bases). The germline CDR1 and CDR2 sequences are SGDLS and YYNGEE. The CDR3 spans 15 residues. V was shortened by 1 base and J by 3 bases, with 13 bases between the two germline ends. CDR3 in amino acids: CASSVSSTGYYGYTF. The CDR3 nucleotides read TGTGCCAGCAGCGTATCCTCGACAGGCTACTATGGCTACACCTTC.

This sequence joins TRBV6-6 and TRBJ2-5, with D maybe TRBD1 (6 bases). The V end was cut by 6 bases, the J end by 2 bases, with 10 bases between. CDR1 and CDR2 (germline): MNHNY, SVGAGI (reference sequence). There are 13 residues in the CDR3. CDR3 in DNA: TGTGCCAGCAGAAAGGGGGTTCAAGAGACCCAGTACTTC. Its protein product is CASRKGVQETQYF.

The chain uses TRBV15 and TRBJ2-7; D may correspond to TRBD1 or TRBD2 (5 bases each). Germline assignment: CDR1 LNHNV and CDR2 YYDKDF (reference sequence). V dropped 0 bases and J dropped 5 bases, with 17 bases sitting between them. The CDR3 consists of 16 residues. The CDR3 bases are TGTGCCACCAGCAGAGATACGGGACCACATGGCCACGAGCAGTACTTC. Translation gives CATSRDTGPHGHEQYF.

This clonotype was found many times. The chain joins TRBV12-5 to TRBJ2-1, with D possibly called TRBD1 or TRBD2 (5 bases each). Germline V gene lookup returns CDR1 LGHNT and CDR2 FRNRAP. CDR3 length: 14 residues. Trimming shortened V by 5 bases and J by 6 bases, and 14 bases separated the two germline ends. The CDR3: CASGDGTAGNEQFF. CDR3 DNA: TGTGCTAGTGGTGACGGGACCGCCGGCAATGAGCAGTTCTTC.

This clonotype has a handful of counts. CDR3 protein: CAWNAGQGGTEAFF. CDR3 nucleotides: TGTGCCTGGAACGCGGGACAGGGTGGAACTGAAGCTTTCTTT. The chain is built from TRBV30 and TRBJ1-1, with 9 bases matching TRBD1. CDR1 GTSNPN and CDR2 SVGIG come from the germline V gene (reference sequence). CDR3 length equals 14 residues. Trimming at V came to 4 bases and at J to 5 bases, leaving 8 bases not matched to a gene.